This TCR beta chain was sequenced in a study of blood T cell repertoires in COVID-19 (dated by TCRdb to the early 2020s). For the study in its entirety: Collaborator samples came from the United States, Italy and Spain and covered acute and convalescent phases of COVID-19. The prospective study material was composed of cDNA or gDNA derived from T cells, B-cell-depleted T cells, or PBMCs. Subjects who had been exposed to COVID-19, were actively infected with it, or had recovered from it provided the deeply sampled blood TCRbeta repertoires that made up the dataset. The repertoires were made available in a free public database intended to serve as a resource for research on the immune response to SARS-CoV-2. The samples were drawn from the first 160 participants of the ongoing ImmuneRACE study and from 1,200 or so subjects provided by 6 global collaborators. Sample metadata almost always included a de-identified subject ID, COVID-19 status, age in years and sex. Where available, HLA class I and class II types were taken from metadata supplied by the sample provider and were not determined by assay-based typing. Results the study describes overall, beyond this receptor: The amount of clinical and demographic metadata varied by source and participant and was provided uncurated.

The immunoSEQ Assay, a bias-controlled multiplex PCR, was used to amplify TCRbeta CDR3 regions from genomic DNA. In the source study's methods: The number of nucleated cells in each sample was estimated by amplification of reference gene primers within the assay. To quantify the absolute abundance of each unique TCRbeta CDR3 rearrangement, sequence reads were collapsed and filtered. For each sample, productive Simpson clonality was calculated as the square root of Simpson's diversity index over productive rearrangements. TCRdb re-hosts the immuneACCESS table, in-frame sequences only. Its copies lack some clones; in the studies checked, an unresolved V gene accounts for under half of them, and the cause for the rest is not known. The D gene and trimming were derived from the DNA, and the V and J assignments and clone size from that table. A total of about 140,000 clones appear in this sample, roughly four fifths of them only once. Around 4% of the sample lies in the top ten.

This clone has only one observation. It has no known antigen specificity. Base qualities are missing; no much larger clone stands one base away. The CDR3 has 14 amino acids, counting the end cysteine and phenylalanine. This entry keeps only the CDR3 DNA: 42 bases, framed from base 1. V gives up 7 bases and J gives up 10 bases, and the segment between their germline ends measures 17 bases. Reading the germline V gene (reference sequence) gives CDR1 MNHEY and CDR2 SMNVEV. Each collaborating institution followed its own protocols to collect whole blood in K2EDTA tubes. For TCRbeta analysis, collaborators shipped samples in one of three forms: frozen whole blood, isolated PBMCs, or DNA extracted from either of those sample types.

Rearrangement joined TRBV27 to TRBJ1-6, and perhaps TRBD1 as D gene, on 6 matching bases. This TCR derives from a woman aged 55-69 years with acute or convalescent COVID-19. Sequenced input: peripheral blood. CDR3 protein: CASTSPGAASPLHF. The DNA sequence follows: TGTGCCAGCACCAGCCCAGGGGCAGCGTCACCCCTCCACTTT.